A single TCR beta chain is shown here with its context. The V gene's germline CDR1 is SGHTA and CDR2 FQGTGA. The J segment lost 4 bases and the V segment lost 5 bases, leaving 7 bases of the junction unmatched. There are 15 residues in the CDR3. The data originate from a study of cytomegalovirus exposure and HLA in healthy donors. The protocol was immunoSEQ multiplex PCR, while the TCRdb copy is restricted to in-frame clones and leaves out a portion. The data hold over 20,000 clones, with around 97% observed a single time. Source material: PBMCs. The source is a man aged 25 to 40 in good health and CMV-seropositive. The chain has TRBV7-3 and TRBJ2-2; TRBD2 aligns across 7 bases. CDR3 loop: CASSPSRESTGELFF. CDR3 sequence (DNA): TGTGCCAGCAGCCCCTCGCGGGAGTCCACCGGGGAGCTGTTTTTT.